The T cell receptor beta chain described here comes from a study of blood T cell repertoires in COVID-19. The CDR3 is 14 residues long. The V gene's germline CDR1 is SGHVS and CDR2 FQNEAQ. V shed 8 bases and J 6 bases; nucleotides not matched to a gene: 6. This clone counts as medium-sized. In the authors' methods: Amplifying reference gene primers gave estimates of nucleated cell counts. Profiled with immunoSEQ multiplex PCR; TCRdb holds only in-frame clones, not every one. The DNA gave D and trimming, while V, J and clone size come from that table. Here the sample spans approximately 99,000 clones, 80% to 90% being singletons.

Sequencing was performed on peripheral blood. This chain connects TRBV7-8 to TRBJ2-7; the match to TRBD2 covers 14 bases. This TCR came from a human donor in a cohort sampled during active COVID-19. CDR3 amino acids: CASDGLAGGSEQYF. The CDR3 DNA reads TGTGCCAGCGATGGACTAGCGGGAGGATCCGAGCAGTACTTC.